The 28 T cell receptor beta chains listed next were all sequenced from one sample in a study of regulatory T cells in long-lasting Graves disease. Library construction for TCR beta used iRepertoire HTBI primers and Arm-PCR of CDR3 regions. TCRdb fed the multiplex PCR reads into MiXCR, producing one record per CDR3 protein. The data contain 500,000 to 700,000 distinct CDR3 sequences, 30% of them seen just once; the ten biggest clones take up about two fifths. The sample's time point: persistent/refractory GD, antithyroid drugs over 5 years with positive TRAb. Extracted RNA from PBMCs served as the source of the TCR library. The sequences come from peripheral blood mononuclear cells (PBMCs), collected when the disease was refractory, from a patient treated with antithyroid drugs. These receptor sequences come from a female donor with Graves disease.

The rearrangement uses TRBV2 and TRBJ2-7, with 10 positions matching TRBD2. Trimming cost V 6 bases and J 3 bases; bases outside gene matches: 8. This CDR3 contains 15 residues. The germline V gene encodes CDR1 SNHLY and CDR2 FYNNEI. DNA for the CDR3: TGTGCCAGCAGCGGGACTAGCGAGAGGTTCTACGAGCAGTACTTC. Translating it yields CASSGTSERFYEQYF.

For the CDR3, the DNA is TGCGCCAGCAGCTTGGCGACAGGGTGGTCTGAAGCTTTCTTT. This gives the protein CASSLATGWSEAFF. The V call is TRBV5-1, the J call TRBJ1-1; 7 nucleotides agree with TRBD1. CDR3 size: 14 residues. J was trimmed by 6 bases and V by 0 bases; bases with no gene match: 5. Germline assignment: CDR1 SGHRS and CDR2 YFSETQ.

CDR3 sequence reads: CASREKAGGPYEQYF. The CDR3 nucleotides are TGTGCCAGCAGGGAAAAAGCGGGAGGCCCTTACGAGCAGTACTTC. The rearrangement links TRBV6-1 to TRBJ2-7; TRBD2 agrees at 9 bases. Germline assignment: CDR1 MNHNS and CDR2 SASEGT. V lost 6 bases to trimming and J lost 4 bases; unmatched junction nucleotides: 10. The CDR3 loop spans 15 amino acids.

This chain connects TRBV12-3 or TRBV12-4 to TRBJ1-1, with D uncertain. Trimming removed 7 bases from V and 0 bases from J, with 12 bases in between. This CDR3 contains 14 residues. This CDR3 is CASTTSVLNTEAFF. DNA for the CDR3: TGTGCCAGCACCACGAGCGTCCTGAACACTGAAGCTTTCTTT.

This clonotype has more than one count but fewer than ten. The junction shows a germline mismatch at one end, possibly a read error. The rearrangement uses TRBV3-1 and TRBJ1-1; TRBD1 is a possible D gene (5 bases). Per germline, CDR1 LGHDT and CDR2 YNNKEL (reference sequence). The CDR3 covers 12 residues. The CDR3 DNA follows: TGTGCCAGCAGCGAAGAGGGGTTGGCGGCTTTCTTT. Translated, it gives CASSEEGLAAFF.

The CDR3 bases are TGCAGTGCTAGAGCCGGGACAGGGGGCACTCTTCTCTCCTACGAGCAGTACTTC. Amino acid sequence: CSARAGTGGTLLSYEQYF. V usage is TRBV20-1 and J usage is TRBJ2-7; TRBD1 aligns across 12 bases. V was pared by 1 base and J by 0 bases, with 10 bases of the junction left unmatched. Germline CDR1 DFQATT, CDR2 SNEGSKA (reference sequence). CDR3 length: 18 residues.

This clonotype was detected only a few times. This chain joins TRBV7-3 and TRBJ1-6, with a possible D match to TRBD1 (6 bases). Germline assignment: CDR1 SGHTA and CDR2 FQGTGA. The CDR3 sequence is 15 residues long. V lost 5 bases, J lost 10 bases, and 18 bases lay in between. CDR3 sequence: CASSVQGLGRSPLHF. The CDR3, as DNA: TGTGCCAGCAGCGTCCAGGGGTTAGGGAGGTCACCCCTCCACTTT.

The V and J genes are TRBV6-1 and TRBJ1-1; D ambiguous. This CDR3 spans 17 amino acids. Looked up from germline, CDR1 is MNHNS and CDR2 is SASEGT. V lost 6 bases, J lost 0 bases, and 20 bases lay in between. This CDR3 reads CASRPTLGMGMNTEAFF. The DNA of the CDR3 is TGTGCCAGCAGACCTACCTTGGGGATGGGCATGAACACTGAAGCTTTCTTT.

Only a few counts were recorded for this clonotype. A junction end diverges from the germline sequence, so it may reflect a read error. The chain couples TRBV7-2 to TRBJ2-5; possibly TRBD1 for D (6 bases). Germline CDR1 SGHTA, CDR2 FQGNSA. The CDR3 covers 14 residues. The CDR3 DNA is TGTGCCAGCAGCTTCGGTAACAGGGTGGAGACCCAGCACTTC. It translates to CASSFGNRVETQHF. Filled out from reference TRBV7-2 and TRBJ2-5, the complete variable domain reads GAGVSQSPSNKVTEKGKDVELRCDPISGHTALYWYRQSLGQGLEFLIYFQGNSAPDKSGLPSDRFSAERTGGSVSTLTIQRTQQEDSAVYLCASSFGNRVETQHFGPGTRLLVL.

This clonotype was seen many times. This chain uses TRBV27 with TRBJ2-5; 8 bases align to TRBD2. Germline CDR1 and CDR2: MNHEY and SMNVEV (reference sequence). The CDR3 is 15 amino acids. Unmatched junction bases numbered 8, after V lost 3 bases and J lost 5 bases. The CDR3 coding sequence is TGTGCCAGCAGTTTTGTCTCAGCGGGAGAGGAGACCCAGTACTTC. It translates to CASSFVSAGEETQYF.

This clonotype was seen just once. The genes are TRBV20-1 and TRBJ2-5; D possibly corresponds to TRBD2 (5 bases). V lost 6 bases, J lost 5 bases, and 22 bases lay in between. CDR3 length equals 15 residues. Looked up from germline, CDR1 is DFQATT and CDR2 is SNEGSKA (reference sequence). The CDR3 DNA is TGCAGTGCCACAACAATTATAGCGAGAGAGGAGACCCAGTACTTC. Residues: CSATTIIAREETQYF.

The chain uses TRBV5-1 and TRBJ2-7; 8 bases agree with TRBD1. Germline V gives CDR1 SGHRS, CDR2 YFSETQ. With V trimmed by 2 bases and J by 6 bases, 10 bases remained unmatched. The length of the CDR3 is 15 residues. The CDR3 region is CASSFAQGADREQYF. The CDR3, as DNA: TGCGCCAGCAGCTTCGCGCAGGGGGCCGACCGCGAGCAGTACTTC.

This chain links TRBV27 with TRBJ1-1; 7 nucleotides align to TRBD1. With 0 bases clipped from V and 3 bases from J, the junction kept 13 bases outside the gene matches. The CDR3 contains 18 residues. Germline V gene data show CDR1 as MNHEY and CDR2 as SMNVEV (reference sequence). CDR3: CASSLSHPFRDRDTEAFF. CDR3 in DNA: TGTGCCAGCAGTTTATCCCACCCTTTCCGGGACAGAGACACTGAAGCTTTCTTT.

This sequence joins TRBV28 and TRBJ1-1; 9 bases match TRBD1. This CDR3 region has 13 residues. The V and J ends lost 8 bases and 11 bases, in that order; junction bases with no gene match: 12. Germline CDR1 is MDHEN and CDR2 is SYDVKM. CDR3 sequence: CASYRQGGSGAFF. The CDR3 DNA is TGTGCCAGCTACCGACAGGGGGGTTCTGGGGCTTTCTTT.

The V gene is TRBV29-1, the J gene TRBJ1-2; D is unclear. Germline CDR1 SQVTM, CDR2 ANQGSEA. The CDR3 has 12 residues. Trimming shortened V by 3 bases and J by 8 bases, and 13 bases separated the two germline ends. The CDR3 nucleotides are TGCAGCGTTGAGAAGACACTAATGGGCTACACCTTC. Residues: CSVEKTLMGYTF.

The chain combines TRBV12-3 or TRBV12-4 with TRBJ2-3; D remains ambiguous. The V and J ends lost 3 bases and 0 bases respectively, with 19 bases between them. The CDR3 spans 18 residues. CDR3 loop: CASSFQAGPVSSTDTQYF. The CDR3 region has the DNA TGTGCCAGCAGTTTCCAGGCAGGTCCTGTTAGTAGCACAGATACGCAGTATTTT.

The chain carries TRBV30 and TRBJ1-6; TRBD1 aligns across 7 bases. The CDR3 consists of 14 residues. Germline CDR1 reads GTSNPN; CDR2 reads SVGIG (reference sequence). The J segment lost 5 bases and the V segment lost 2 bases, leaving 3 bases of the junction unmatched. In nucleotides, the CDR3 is TGTGCCTGGAGTCCGGGACAGAATAATTCACCCCTCCACTTT. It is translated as CAWSPGQNNSPLHF.

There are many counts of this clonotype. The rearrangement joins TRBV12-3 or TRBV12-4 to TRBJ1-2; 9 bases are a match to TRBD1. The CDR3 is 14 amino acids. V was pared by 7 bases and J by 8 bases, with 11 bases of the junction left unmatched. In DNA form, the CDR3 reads TGTGCCAGCATCGTTCGACAGGGGGTTGGCGGCTACACCTTC. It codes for CASIVRQGVGGYTF.

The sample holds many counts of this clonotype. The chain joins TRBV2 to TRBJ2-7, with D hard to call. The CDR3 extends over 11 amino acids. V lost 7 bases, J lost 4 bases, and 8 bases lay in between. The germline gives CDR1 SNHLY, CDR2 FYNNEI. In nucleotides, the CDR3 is TGTGCCAGCAAGCGCCCTTACGAGCAGTACTTC. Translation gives CASKRPYEQYF.

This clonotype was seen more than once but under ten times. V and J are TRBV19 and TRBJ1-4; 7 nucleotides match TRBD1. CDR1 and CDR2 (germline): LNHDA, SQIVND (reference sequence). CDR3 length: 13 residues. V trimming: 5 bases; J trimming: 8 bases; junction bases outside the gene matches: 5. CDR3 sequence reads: CASSARQGEKLFF. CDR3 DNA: TGTGCCAGTAGTGCGAGACAGGGCGAAAAACTGTTTTTT.

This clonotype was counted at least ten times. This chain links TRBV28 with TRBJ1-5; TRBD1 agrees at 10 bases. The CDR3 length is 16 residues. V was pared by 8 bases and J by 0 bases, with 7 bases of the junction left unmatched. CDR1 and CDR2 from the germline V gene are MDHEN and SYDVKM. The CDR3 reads CASDGTGVYSNQPQHF. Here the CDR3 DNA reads TGTGCCAGCGACGGGACAGGGGTGTATAGCAATCAGCCCCAGCATTTT.

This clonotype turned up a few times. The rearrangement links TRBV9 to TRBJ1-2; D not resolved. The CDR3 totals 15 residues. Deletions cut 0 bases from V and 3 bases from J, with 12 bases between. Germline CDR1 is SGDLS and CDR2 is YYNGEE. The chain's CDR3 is CASSVGATSDYGYTF. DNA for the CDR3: TGTGCCAGCAGCGTAGGAGCGACGAGCGACTATGGCTACACCTTC.

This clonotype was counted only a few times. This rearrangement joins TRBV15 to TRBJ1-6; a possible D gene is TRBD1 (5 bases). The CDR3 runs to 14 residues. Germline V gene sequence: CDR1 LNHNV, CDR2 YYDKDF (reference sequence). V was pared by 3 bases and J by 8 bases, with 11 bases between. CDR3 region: CATSSRTGDSPLHF. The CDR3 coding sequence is TGTGCCACCAGCAGCCGGACGGGGGATTCACCCCTCCACTTT.

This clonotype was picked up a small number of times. CDR3 amino acids: CASSVGAAGSQPQHF. The CDR3 DNA is TGTGCCAGCAGCGTAGGGGCAGCAGGTAGTCAGCCCCAGCATTTT. J is TRBJ1-5 and V is TRBV9, with D uncertain. Germline assignment: CDR1 SGDLS and CDR2 YYNGEE. The V and J ends lost 0 bases and 6 bases respectively, with 13 bases between them. This CDR3 spans 15 amino acids.

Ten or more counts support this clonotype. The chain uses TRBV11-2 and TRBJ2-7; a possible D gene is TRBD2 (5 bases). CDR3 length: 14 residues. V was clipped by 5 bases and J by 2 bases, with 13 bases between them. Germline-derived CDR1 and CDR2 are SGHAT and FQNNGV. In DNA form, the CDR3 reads TGTGCCAGCAGCCGGACTCATCTCACCTACGAGCAGTACTTC. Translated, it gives CASSRTHLTYEQYF.

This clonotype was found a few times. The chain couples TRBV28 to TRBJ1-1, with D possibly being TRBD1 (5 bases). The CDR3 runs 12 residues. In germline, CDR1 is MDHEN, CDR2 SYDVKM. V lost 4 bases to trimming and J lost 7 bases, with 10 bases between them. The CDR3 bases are TGTGCCAGCAGTTACGGACACCTTGAAGCTTTCTTT. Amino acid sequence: CASSYGHLEAFF.

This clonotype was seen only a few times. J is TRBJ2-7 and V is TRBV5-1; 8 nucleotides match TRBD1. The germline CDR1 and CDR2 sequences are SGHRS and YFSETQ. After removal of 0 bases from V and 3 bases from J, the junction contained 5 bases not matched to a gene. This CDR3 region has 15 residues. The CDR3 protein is CASSLGRDRIYEQYF. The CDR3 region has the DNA TGCGCCAGCAGCTTGGGCCGGGACAGGATCTACGAGCAGTACTTC.

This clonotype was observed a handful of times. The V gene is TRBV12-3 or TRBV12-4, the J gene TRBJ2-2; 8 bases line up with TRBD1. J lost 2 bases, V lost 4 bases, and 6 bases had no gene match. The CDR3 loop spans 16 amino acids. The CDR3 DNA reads TGTGCCAGCAGTTCCGGGACAGGAATCAACACCGGGGAGCTGTTTTTT. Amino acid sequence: CASSSGTGINTGELFF.